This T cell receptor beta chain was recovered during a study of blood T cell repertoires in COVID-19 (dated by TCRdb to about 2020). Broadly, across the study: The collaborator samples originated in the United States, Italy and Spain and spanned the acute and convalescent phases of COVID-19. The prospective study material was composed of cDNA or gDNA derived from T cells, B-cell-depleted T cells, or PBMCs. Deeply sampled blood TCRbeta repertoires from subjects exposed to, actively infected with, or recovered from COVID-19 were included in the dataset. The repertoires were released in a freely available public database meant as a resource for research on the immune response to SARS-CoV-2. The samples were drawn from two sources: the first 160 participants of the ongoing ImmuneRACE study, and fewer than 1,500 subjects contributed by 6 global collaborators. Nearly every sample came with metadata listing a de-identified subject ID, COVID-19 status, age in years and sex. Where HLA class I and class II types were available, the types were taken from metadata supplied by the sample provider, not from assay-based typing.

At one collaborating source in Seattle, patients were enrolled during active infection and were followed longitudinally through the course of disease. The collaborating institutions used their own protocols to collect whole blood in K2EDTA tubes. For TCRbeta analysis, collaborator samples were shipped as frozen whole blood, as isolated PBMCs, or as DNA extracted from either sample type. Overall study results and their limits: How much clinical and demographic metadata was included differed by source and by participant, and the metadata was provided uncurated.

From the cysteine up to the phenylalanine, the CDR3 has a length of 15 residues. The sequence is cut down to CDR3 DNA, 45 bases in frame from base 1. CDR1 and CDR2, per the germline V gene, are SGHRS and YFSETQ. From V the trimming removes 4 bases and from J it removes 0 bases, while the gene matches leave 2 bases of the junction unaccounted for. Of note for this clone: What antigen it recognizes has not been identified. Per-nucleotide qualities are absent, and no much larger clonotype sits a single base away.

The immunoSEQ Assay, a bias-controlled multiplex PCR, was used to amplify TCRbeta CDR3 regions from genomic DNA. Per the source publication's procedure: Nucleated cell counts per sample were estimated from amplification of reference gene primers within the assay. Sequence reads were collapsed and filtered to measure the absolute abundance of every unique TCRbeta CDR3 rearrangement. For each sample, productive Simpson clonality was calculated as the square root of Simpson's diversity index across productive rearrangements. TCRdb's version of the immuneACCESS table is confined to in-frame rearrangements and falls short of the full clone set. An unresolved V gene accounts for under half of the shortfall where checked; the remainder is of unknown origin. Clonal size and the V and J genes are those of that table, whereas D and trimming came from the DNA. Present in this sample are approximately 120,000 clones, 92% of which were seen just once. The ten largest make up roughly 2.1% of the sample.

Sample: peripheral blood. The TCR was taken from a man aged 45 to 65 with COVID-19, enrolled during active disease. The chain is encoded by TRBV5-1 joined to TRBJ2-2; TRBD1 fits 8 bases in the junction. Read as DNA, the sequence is TGCGCCAGCAGCCCGGACAGGGCGAACACCGGGGAGCTGTTTTTT. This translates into CASSPDRANTGELFF.